The 2 T cell receptor beta chains given below trace back to one sample, sequenced in a study of cytomegalovirus exposure and HLA in healthy donors. The study ran its PCR with 60 Vbeta and 13 Jbeta primers. Some clones are missing from TCRdb's copy, which holds only in-frame ones; the method was immunoSEQ multiplex PCR. The repertoire has over 200,000 clones, approximately 80% of them found once; the top ten carry 0.58%. Sequencing used PBMCs. These receptors all come from a woman aged 40 to 50 in good health and CMV-seronegative.

In DNA, the CDR3 is TGTGCCAGCAGTCTGCCCGGGTACAGGGAGCTGTTTTTT. Its translation: CASSLPGYRELFF. The genes are TRBV6-5 and TRBJ2-2; D is uncertain. Trimming removed 5 bases from V and 9 bases from J, with 13 bases in between. Germline V CDR1 and CDR2: MNHEY, SVGAGI. The CDR3 sequence is 13 residues long.

This clone showed up just once. The rearrangement uses TRBV27 and TRBJ1-5; D remains unclear. Trimming left V 6 bases short and J 0 bases short, with 9 bases between. The CDR3 sequence is 14 residues long. Germline CDR1 is MNHEY and CDR2 is SMNVEV (reference sequence). CDR3 sequence: CASSPGFSNQPQHF. As DNA, the CDR3 is TGTGCCAGCAGCCCGGGATTTAGCAATCAGCCCCAGCATTTT.